Listed below are T cell receptor beta chains from one sample, sequenced in a study of blood T cell repertoires in COVID-19. The assay was immunoSEQ multiplex PCR, and TCRdb's table has in-frame clones only and misses some. The sample yields more than 15,000 clones, around 73% seen once. The sample was peripheral blood. These receptors all come from a man aged 55 to 70 with active or convalescent COVID-19. CDR3s include the opening cysteine and the closing phenylalanine or tryptophan. The D gene is left open where the match is weak. Clone size is given for some rows only: seen once, a few or many times, or a class if the clone is expanded.

v_gene	abundance	d_gene	j_gene	CDR3aa	CDR3nt
TRBV6-5	.	TRBD2	TRBJ2-2	CASSSRLAGAPGELFF	TGTGCCAGCAGTTCTCGACTAGCGGGAGCTCCCGGGGAGCTGTTTTTT
TRBV3-1/TRBV3-2	.	TRBD2	TRBJ2-5	CASSQLAGGKETQYF	TGTGCCAGCAGCCAATTAGCGGGGGGGAAAGAGACCCAGTACTTC
TRBV4-1	medium-sized	.	TRBJ1-5	CASSPVYQGQPQHF	TGCGCCAGCAGCCCAGTGTATCAGGGACAGCCCCAGCATTTT
TRBV29-1	once	.	TRBJ1-2	CSPGGQDYGYTF	TGCAGCCCCGGGGGGCAGGACTATGGCTACACCTTC
TRBV10-3	.	.	TRBJ1-1	CAISLTENTEAFF	TGTGCCATCAGTCTAACAGAGAACACTGAAGCTTTCTTT
TRBV9	few	.	TRBJ2-1	CASSLSDNEQFF	TGTGCCAGCAGCTTATCAGATAATGAGCAGTTCTTC
TRBV28	.	.	TRBJ1-5	CASSFGDKPQHF	TGTGCCAGCAGTTTCGGAGATAAGCCCCAGCATTTT
TRBV4-1	.	TRBD1	TRBJ1-2	CASSGIQRQGDYGYTF	TGCGCCAGCAGCGGGATACAAAGACAGGGAGACTATGGCTACACCTTC
TRBV19	.	TRBD2	TRBJ2-3	CASRSRGTHTDTQYF	TGTGCCAGTAGATCGCGGGGGACCCACACAGATACGCAGTATTTT
TRBV3-1/TRBV3-2	.	.	TRBJ1-2	CASSQAGGIVGYGYTF	TGTGCCAGCAGCCAAGCGGGGGGTATAGTGGGCTATGGCTACACCTTC
TRBV5-1	.	TRBD1	TRBJ1-2	CASSTGTDVGLGYTF	TGCGCCAGCAGCACCGGGACAGACGTCGGCCTAGGCTACACCTTC
TRBV7-9	.	.	TRBJ2-1	CASSLGGATSYNEQFF	TGTGCCAGCAGCTTGGGGGGGGCAACCTCCTACAATGAGCAGTTCTTC
TRBV11-2	.	.	TRBJ2-5	CASNRGRETQYF	TGTGCCAGCAACCGGGGTAGAGAGACCCAGTACTTC
TRBV7-6	.	.	TRBJ2-1	CASSLTAGHRGDEQFF	TGTGCCAGCAGCTTAACCGCGGGTCATAGAGGCGATGAGCAGTTCTTC
TRBV5-1	.	TRBD1	TRBJ1-4	CASSQWDRENEKLFF	TGCGCCAGCAGCCAATGGGACAGGGAAAATGAAAAACTGTTTTTT
TRBV18	.	.	TRBJ2-2	CASSPLSGELFF	TGTGCCAGCTCACCACTCTCCGGGGAGCTGTTTTTT
TRBV11-1	few	TRBD1	TRBJ1-6	CASSRIWDRNSPLHF	TGTGCCAGCAGCCGGATTTGGGACAGAAATTCACCCCTCCACTTT
TRBV18	.	TRBD1	TRBJ2-2	CASSPMDRGLTGELFF	TGTGCCAGCTCACCAATGGACAGGGGGCTTACCGGGGAGCTGTTTTTT
TRBV11-3	.	TRBD1	TRBJ2-3	CASSFGQGKTDTQYF	TGTGCCAGCAGCTTTGGACAGGGGAAAACAGATACGCAGTATTTT
TRBV19	.	TRBD1	TRBJ1-2	CASSPRDRLYGYTF	TGTGCCAGTAGCCCAAGGGACAGACTCTATGGCTACACCTTC
TRBV5-6	.	TRBD1	TRBJ1-2	CASSLWTGGYTF	TGTGCCAGCAGCTTGTGGACAGGGGGCTACACCTTC
TRBV10-3	few	.	TRBJ2-7	CAITNAVRSYEQYF	TGTGCCATCACGAACGCAGTCCGGAGTTACGAGCAGTACTTC
TRBV27	.	.	TRBJ2-1	CASTLGGRHNEQFF	TGTGCCAGCACCTTGGGGGGACGTCACAATGAGCAGTTCTTC
TRBV3-1/TRBV3-2	few	.	TRBJ1-6	CASSPAGGGHSPLHF	TGTGCCAGCAGCCCGGCTGGGGGGGGGCATTCACCCCTCCACTTT
TRBV12-5	.	.	TRBJ1-1	CASGLVRGNLNTEAFF	TGTGCTAGTGGTTTGGTACGAGGAAACTTGAACACTGAAGCTTTCTTT
TRBV5-6	.	.	TRBJ1-2	CASRPDLPMERGYTF	TGTGCCAGCAGACCTGACCTGCCCATGGAGCGTGGCTACACCTTC
TRBV27	once	.	TRBJ1-1	CASSLLGGGEVEAFF	TGTGCCAGCAGTTTGTTGGGGGGAGGGGAGGTAGAAGCTTTCTTT
TRBV15	.	TRBD1	TRBJ1-6	CATSSIDRGQDNSPLHF	TGTGCCACCAGCAGCATCGACAGGGGACAGGATAATTCACCCCTCCACTTT
TRBV16	.	.	TRBJ2-2	CASSRRQTGELFF	TGTGCCAGCAGTCGCCGACAGACCGGGGAGCTGTTTTTT
TRBV6-1	.	.	TRBJ1-3	CASSESGGGNTIYF	TGTGCCAGCAGTGAAAGTGGAGGTGGAAACACCATATATTTT
TRBV30	.	TRBD2	TRBJ2-3	CAWSSLYWEGRSTDTQYF	TGTGCCTGGAGTTCACTTTATTGGGAGGGCCGTAGCACAGATACGCAGTATTTT
TRBV5-1	.	.	TRBJ1-4	CASSSETNEKLFF	TGCGCCAGCAGCTCCGAGACTAATGAAAAACTGTTTTTT
TRBV5-4	few	.	TRBJ1-2	CASSLEVSGKNYGYTF	TGTGCCAGCAGCTTGGAGGTGTCAGGGAAAAACTATGGCTACACCTTC
TRBV9	once	TRBD2	TRBJ2-3	CASSVAPFSGRMSDTQYF	TGTGCCAGCAGCGTAGCCCCTTTTAGCGGGAGAATGTCGGATACGCAGTATTTT
TRBV7-9	.	.	TRBJ2-1	CASSLGAGDYNEQFF	TGTGCCAGCAGCCTGGGGGCAGGGGACTACAATGAGCAGTTCTTC
TRBV19	.	.	TRBJ1-2	CASRIMRANYGYTF	TGTGCCAGTAGGATTATGCGGGCCAACTATGGCTACACCTTC
TRBV10-2	.	TRBD1	TRBJ1-5	CASRRGPDLPQHF	TGCGCCAGCAGAAGGGGGCCAGACTTGCCCCAGCATTTT
TRBV5-1	.	TRBD2	TRBJ2-1	CASSLDWRGGLYNEQFF	TGCGCCAGCAGCTTGGACTGGCGGGGGGGTTTGTACAATGAGCAGTTCTTC
TRBV4-2	.	TRBD2	TRBJ2-1	CASSQGRLAGGNEQFF	TGTGCCAGCAGCCAAGGGAGGTTAGCGGGAGGCAATGAGCAGTTCTTC
TRBV19	.	TRBD1	TRBJ1-2	CASSIQGAYGYTF	TGTGCCAGTAGTATCCAGGGGGCCTATGGCTACACCTTC
TRBV6-5	.	.	TRBJ2-2	CASRTQGITGELFF	TGTGCCAGCAGGACCCAGGGGATTACCGGGGAGCTGTTTTTT
TRBV5-1	.	.	TRBJ1-3	CASSPGEGTAVRNTIYF	TGCGCCAGCAGCCCGGGGGAAGGGACCGCCGTCCGAAACACCATATATTTT
TRBV6-1	.	.	TRBJ2-7	CASSEDMGGSFSYEQYF	TGTGCCAGCAGTGAAGATATGGGGGGTTCCTTCTCCTACGAGCAGTACTTC
TRBV2	.	.	TRBJ2-2	CASSAPRTGELFF	TGTGCCAGCAGCGCTCCTAGGACCGGGGAGCTGTTTTTT
TRBV28	.	.	TRBJ1-6	CASNSGDNSPLHF	TGTGCCAGCAATTCAGGGGATAATTCACCCCTCCACTTT